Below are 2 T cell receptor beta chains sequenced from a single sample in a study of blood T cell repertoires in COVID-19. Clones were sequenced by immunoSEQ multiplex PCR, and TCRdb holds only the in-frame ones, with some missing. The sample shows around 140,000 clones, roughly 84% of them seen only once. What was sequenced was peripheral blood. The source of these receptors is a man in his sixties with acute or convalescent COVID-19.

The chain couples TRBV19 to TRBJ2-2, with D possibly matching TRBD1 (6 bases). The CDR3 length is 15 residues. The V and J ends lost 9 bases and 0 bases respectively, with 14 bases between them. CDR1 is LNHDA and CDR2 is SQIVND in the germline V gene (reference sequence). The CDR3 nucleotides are TGTGCCAGCCATACAGGGAACGCGAACACCGGGGAGCTGTTTTTT. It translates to CASHTGNANTGELFF.

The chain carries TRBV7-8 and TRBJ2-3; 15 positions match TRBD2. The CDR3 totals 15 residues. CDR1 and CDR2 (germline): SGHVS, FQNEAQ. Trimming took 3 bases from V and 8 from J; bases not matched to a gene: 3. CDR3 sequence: CASSFGLAGGVTQYF. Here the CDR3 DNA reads TGTGCCAGCAGCTTCGGACTAGCGGGAGGGGTTACGCAGTATTTT.